This T cell receptor beta chain came from a study of blood T cell repertoires in COVID-19. Study information: Donors in the United States, Italy and Spain gave samples during acute or convalescent COVID-19.

V was pared by 4 bases and J by 0 bases, with 13 bases between. The CDR3 is made up of 16 amino acids. Per germline, CDR1 KGHDR and CDR2 SFDVKD. Profiled with immunoSEQ multiplex PCR; TCRdb holds only in-frame clones, not every one. In the table there are about 47,000 clones, roughly 70% of which are singletons. The chain carries TRBV24-1 and TRBJ2-3, with a tentative D call TRBD1 (5 bases). The TCR was taken from a woman aged 70 to 79 with acute or convalescent COVID-19. Sequenced material: peripheral blood. CDR3: CATSDRTQSSTDTQYF. The CDR3 bases are TGTGCCACCAGTGACAGGACACAATCTAGCACAGATACGCAGTATTTT.